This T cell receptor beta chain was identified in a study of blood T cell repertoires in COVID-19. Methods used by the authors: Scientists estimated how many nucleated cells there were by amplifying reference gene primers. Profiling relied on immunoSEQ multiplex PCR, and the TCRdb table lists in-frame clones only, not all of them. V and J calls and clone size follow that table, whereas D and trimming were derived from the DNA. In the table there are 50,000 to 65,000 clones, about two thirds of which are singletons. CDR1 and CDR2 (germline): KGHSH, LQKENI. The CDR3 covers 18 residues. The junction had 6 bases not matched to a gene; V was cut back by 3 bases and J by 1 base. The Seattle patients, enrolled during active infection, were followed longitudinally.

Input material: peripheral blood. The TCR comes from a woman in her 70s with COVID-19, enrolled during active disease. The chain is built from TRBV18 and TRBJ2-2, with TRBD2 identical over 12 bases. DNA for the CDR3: TGTGCCAGCTCACCCCCACTAGCGGGGGGAAGGAACACCGGGGAGCTGTTTTTT. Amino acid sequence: CASSPPLAGGRNTGELFF.